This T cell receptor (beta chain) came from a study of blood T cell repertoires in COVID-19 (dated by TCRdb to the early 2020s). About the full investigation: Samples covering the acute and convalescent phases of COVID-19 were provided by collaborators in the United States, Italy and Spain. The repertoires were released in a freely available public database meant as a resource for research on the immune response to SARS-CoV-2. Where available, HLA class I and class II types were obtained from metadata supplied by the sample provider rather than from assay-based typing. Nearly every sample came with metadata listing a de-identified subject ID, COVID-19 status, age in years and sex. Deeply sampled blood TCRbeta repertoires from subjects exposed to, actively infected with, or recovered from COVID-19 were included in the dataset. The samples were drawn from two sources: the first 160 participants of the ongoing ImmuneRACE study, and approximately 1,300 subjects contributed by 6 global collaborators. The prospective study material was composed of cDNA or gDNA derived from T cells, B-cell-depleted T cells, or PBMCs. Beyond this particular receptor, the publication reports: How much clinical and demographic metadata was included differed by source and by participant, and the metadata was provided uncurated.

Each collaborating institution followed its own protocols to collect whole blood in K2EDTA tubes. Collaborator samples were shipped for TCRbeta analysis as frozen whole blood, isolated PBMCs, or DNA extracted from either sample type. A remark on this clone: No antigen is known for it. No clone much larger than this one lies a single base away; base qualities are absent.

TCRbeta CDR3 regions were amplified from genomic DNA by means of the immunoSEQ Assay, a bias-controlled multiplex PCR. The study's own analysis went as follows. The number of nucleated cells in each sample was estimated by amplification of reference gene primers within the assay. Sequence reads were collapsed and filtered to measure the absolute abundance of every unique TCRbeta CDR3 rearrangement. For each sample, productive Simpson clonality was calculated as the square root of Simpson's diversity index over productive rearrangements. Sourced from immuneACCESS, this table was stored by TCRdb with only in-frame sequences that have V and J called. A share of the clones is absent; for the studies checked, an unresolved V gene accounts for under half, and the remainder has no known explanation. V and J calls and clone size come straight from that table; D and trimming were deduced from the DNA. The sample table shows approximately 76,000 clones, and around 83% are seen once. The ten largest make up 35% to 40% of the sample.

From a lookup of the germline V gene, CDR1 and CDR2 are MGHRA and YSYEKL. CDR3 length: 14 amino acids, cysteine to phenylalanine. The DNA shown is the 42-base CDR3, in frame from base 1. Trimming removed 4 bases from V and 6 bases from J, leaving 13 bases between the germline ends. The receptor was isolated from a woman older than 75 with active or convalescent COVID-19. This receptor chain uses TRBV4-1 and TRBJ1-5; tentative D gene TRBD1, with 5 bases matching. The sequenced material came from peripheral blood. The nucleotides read TGCGCCAGCAGCCGGGGGGGACTCGGTCAGCCCCAGCATTTT. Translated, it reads CASSRGGLGQPQHF.